This T cell receptor beta chain was sequenced for a study of molecular identifiers for immune sequencing clone quantification. MiXCR, run by TCRdb on the PCR reads, gives a single entry per CDR3 protein. Of just under 650,000 distinct CDR3 sequences in the sample, 15% to 20% were seen once. This clonotype was found many times. Trimming removed 5 bases from V and 6 bases from J, with 13 bases in between. The CDR3 is 13 amino acids. Per germline, CDR1 SGHTA and CDR2 FQGNSA. Sequences were obtained from naive CD8+ T cells from blood, with Jurkat cell RNA spiked in. Subset indicated: FACS-sorted CD8+CD4-CCR7+CD45RA+ naive T cells. This chain links TRBV7-2 with TRBJ1-1; D is possibly TRBD1 (5 bases). This clonotype was obtained from a human donor in good health. Some libraries in this study had Jurkat cell RNA spiked in. The CDR3 reads CASSTGATAEAFF. The CDR3 nucleotides are TGTGCCAGCAGCACCGGGGCGACTGCTGAAGCTTTCTTT.